The entry that follows covers one T cell receptor beta chain sequence. Some clones are missing from TCRdb's copy, which holds only in-frame ones; the method was immunoSEQ multiplex PCR. This table has some 250,000 clones, about 90% appearing once. Categorization into cohorts depended on clinical history that participants reported. This record belongs to a study of blood T cell repertoires in COVID-19. V shed 2 bases, J shed 4 bases, and the junction held 8 bases outside the gene matches. The CDR3 has 16 residues. Sequenced: PBMCs or T cells enriched from blood (not recorded which). The genes are TRBV23-1 and TRBJ1-2; 9 bases line up with TRBD1. TRBV23-1 is filed as an ORF, its function uncertain. The sequence came from a woman between 40 and 55 years old with acute COVID-19. This CDR3 reads CASSQPWDREGYGYTF. The DNA for the CDR3 is TGCGCCAGCAGTCAACCCTGGGACAGGGAGGGCTATGGCTACACCTTC.